This T cell receptor beta chain appears in the sequencing data of a study of blood T cell repertoires in COVID-19. Across the whole study: From the United States, Italy and Spain came samples of acute and convalescent COVID-19. T cells, B-cell-depleted T cells, or PBMCs provided the cDNA or gDNA that served as material.

The CDR3 runs 14 residues. The germline V gene encodes CDR1 LGHDT and CDR2 YNNKEL (reference sequence). Trimming removed 2 bases from V and 6 bases from J, with 10 bases in between. Original methodology: Reference gene primer amplification gave nucleated cell count estimates. Clones were read by immunoSEQ multiplex PCR, and TCRdb kept only the in-frame ones, dropping some. From that table come the V and J calls and clone size; the DNA was used to work out D and trimming. The profile shows approximately 46,000 clones, approximately 86% of them singletons. Material for sequencing was peripheral blood. The chain couples TRBV3-1 (or the pseudogene TRBV3-2) to TRBJ2-2; tentative D call: TRBD2 (6 bases). This clonotype originated in a man aged 55 to 70 with active or convalescent COVID-19. The DNA for the CDR3 is TGTGCCAGCAGCCAATTCCTAGCGTCCGGGGAGCTGTTTTTT. Translation gives CASSQFLASGELFF.